The entry below gives a single T cell receptor beta chain sequence along with its context. Its recognized antigen is unknown. No much larger clone is present one base from it, and per-base qualities are unavailable. This sample was taken from a study of regulatory dendritic cells for organ transplantation (dated 2017 in TCRdb). As for the study more broadly: Regulatory dendritic cells were generated from monocytes cultured with vitamin D3 on days 0 and 4 and IL-10 on day 4. To evaluate the response of the DCs to a potent maturation-inducing agent, LPS was added to DC cultures on day 6. The TCRbeta repertoires of sorted naive and memory CD4+ and CD8+ T cells were sequenced before and after allostimulation with regulatory or mature dendritic cells. On the study overall, not on this receptor specifically: Among the resting subsets, the most alloreactive TCR clonotypes were found in memory CD8+ T cells. In both subjects, allostimulation led to expansion of memory CD8+ clones, although regulatory dendritic cells appeared to cause more limited expansion than mature dendritic cells did. Highly diverse repertoires were observed in naive CD4+ and CD8+ T cells, whereas lower diversity was observed in memory cells, and the most oligoclonal repertoires were found in memory CD8+ cells. Only a couple of subjects were sequenced, and considerable between-individual heterogeneity in the alloreactive memory CD8+ T cell pool was noted by the authors.

Sorted T cell subsets were CFSE-labeled and co-cultured for 4 to 5 days with allogeneic regulatory or mature dendritic cells at a 1:10 DC:T ratio. FACS was used to sort CD4+ or CD8+ cells into naive T cells (CD45RA+) and memory T cells (CD45RO+). Two healthy control subjects provided the T cells used for TCR sequencing. The Qiagen DNeasy Blood & Tissue Kit was used to extract genomic DNA. The TCRbeta CDR3 regions were amplified in a multiplexed two-step PCR with Vbeta-specific forward primers and Jbeta-specific reverse primers. Through the immunoSEQ service, TCRbeta libraries were sequenced on an Illumina instrument. The study's processing was this. V, D and J genes were assigned using IMGT annotation, and counts were corrected for multiplex PCR bias using synthetic CDR3 analogues. In the immunoSEQ Analyzer, repertoire clonality was calculated as one minus normalized Shannon entropy. Clonal expansion was defined by Fisher's exact test with Benjamini-Hochberg false discovery rate control, using two-tailed P<0.01. The clones in this table, taken by TCRdb from immuneACCESS, are in-frame only. Not every clone is retained; where verified, under half of the shortfall comes from an unresolved V gene, and the cause of the rest is unknown. V, J and clone size were drawn from that table, and D and trimming were deduced from the DNA. For this sample the table gives 7,500 to 8,500 clones, of which about 70% were detected only once. Jointly, the top ten make up about 3.7% of the sample.

Trimming removed 5 bases from V and 7 bases from J; the gene matches leave 16 bases unexplained. From the cysteine through the phenylalanine, the CDR3 covers 16 amino acids. Just the 48-base CDR3 DNA is kept, in frame starting at base 1. Based on the germline V gene, the CDR1 and CDR2 sequences are SGHTA and FQGNSA. This clonotype originated in a human donor in good health. Recombination linked TRBV7-2 to TRBJ1-2, with 7 bases aligning to TRBD1. The source material was memory CD4+ T cells from blood cultured with dendritic cells. The sample's cell subset or site, from its label and the paper: CD45RO+ memory T cells. The nucleotide sequence reads TGTGCCAGCAGCCCGAACAGGGGACTCCCAGGGGGTGGCTACACCTTC. Translated, it reads CASSPNRGLPGGGYTF.